Listed here are 6 T cell receptor beta chains from one sample, sequenced in a study of T cell responses to AZD1222 COVID-19 vaccine (dated by TCRdb to 2020 to 2023). The time point label, as the study defines it: about 28 days (+/-7) after the second vaccine dose. Libraries came from the immunoSEQ multiplex PCR assay. TCRdb's version of the immuneACCESS table is confined to in-frame rearrangements and falls short of the full clone set. An unresolved V gene accounts for under half of the shortfall where checked; the remainder is of unknown origin. This sample lists approximately 140,000 clones; about nine tenths were detected once. The ten most abundant clones make up under 4% of the sample. Sample: peripheral blood, taken 28 days after the second AZD1222 dose. These receptors were collected from an adult who received the AZD1222 COVID-19 vaccine.

V gene TRBV24-1 combines with J gene TRBJ2-5, with D hard to call. The CDR3 has 12 residues. V dropped 3 bases and J dropped 0 bases, with 1 base sitting between them. In germline, CDR1 is KGHDR, CDR2 SFDVKD. The CDR3 loop reads CATSDHQETQYF. CDR3 DNA: TGTGCCACCAGTGATCACCAAGAGACCCAGTACTTC.

The chain links TRBV30 to TRBJ1-6; the match to TRBD1 covers 8 bases. Germline trimming cut 3 bases from V and 9 bases from J; bases unmatched to any gene: 4. The CDR3 spans 13 residues. Germline V gene data show CDR1 as GTSNPN and CDR2 as SVGIG (reference sequence). In DNA, the CDR3 is TGTGCCTGGAGGGGGACAGGATCTTCACCCCTCCACTTT. It specifies CAWRGTGSSPLHF. The full variable domain, completed using reference TRBV30 and TRBJ1-6, is SQTIHQWPATLVQPVGSPLSLECTVEGTSNPNLYWYRQAAGRGLQLLFYSVGIGQISSEVPQNLSASRPQDRQFILSSKKLLLSDSGFYLCAWRGTGSSPLHFGNGTRLTVT.

The rearrangement joins TRBV9 to TRBJ1-6; D unclear. CDR3 length: 15 residues. CDR1 is SGDLS, CDR2 YYNGEE, per germline. Trimming shortened V by 0 bases and J by 0 bases, and 4 bases separated the two germline ends. The CDR3 bases are TGTGCCAGCAGCGTAGGCAGCTCCTATAATTCACCCCTCCACTTT. Protein: CASSVGSSYNSPLHF.

This clone was recorded a few times. The J gene is TRBJ1-2, the V gene TRBV5-1; a possible D gene is TRBD1 (6 bases). Looked up from germline, CDR1 is SGHRS and CDR2 is YFSETQ. This CDR3 comprises 14 residues. The germline V and J ends were trimmed by 0 bases and 5 bases, with 11 bases remaining between them. The CDR3: CASSLAAGAYGYTF. The CDR3 nucleotides are TGCGCCAGCAGCTTGGCCGCGGGGGCTTATGGCTACACCTTC.

The chain recombines TRBV12-3 or TRBV12-4 with TRBJ2-7; TRBD2 matches at 10 bases. The ends lost 6 bases at V and 4 bases at J; junction bases unmatched: 3. The CDR3 loop spans 13 amino acids. The CDR3 loop is CASSLAGAYEQYF. Here the CDR3 DNA reads TGTGCCAGCAGCCTAGCGGGAGCTTACGAGCAGTACTTC.

The rearrangement joins TRBV7-9 to TRBJ1-1; 8 bases match TRBD1. This CDR3 spans 15 amino acids. Looked up from germline, CDR1 is SEHNR and CDR2 is FQNEAQ (reference sequence). V trimming: 4 bases; J trimming: 0 bases; junction bases outside the gene matches: 4. Here the CDR3 DNA reads TGTGCCAGCAGCTCTTCGACAGGGGTGAACACTGAAGCTTTCTTT. Its translation is CASSSSTGVNTEAFF.